This entry concerns a single T cell receptor (beta chain). Its target is unknown. The sample originates from a study of identical twins. Overall study findings and caveats: Memory repertoires lacked the insertion deficit that abundant cord blood beta clonotypes showed.

V gave up 2 bases and J gave up 3 bases, with 8 bases separating them. The V gene's germline CDR1 is ENHRY and CDR2 SYGVKD. CDR3 size: 13 residues. TCRdb re-called the 5' RACE reads with MiXCR, one entry per CDR3 protein. Found here are 200,000 to 250,000 distinct CDR3 sequences, roughly an eighth of them singletons; the top ten hold 3.5% to 5%. The same data also went into a second study, on yellow fever vaccine responses in identical twins. That study adds: Reportedly, the T cell response mounted by twins to vaccine seemed partly convergent, partly personalized.

V usage is TRBV10-3 and J usage is TRBJ2-7, with TRBD1 as a possible D gene (6 bases). The source of this sequence is a young woman in good health. What was sequenced was memory (CD45RO+) T cells sorted from blood. The CDR3 loop reads CAISEVQGYEQYF. The CDR3 region has the DNA TGTGCCATCAGTGAGGTACAGGGCTACGAGCAGTACTTC.